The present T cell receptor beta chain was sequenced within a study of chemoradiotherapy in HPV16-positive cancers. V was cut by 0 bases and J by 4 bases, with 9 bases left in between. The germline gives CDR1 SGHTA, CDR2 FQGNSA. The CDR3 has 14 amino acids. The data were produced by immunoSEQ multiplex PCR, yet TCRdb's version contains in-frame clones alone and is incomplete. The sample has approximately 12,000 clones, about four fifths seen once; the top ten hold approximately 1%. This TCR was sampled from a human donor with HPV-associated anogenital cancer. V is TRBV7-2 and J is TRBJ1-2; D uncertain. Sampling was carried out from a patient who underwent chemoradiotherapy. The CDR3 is CASSLAQNAYGYTF. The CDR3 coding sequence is TGTGCCAGCAGCTTAGCACAGAATGCCTATGGCTACACCTTC.